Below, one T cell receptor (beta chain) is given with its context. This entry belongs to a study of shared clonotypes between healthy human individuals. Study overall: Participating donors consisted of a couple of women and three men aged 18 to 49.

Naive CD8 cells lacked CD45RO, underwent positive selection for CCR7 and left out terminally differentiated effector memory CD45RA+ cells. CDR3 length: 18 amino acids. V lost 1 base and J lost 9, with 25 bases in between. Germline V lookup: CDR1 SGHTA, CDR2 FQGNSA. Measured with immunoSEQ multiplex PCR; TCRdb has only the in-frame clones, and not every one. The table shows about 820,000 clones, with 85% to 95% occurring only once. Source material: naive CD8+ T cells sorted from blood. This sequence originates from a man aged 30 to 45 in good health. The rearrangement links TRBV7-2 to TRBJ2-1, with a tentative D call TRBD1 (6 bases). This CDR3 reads CASSLGRLQGKVIGEQFF. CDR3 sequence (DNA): TGTGCCAGCAGCTTAGGTAGGCTTCAGGGGAAGGTTATTGGTGAGCAGTTCTTC.